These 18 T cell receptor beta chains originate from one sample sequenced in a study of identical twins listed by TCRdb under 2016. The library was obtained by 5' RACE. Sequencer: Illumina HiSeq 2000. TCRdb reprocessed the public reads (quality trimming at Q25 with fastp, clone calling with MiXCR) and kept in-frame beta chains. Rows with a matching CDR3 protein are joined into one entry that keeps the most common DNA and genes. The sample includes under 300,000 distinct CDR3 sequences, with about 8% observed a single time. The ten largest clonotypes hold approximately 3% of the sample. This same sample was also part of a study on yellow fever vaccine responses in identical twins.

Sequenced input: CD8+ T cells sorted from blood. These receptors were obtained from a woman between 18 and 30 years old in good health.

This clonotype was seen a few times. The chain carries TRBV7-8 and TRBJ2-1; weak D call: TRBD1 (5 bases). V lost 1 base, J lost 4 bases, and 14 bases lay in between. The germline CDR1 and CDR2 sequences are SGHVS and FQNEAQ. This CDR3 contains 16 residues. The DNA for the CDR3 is TGTGCCAGCAGCTTAGAGGCAGGGTTAAGATACAATGAGCAGTTCTTC. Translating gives CASSLEAGLRYNEQFF.

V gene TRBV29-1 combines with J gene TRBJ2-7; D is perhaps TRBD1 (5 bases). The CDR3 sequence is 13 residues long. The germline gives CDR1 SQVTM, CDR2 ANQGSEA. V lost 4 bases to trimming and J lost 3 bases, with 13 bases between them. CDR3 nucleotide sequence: TGCAGCGTTGTGCAGGACATACACTACGAGCAGTACTTC. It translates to CSVVQDIHYEQYF.

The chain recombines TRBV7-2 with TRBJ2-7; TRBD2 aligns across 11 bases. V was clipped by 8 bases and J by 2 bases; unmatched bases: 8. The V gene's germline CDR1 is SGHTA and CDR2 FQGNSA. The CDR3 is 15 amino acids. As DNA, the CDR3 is TGTGCCAGCTCCCCCGTAGCGGGGGGGACCTACGAGCAGTACTTC. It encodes CASSPVAGGTYEQYF.

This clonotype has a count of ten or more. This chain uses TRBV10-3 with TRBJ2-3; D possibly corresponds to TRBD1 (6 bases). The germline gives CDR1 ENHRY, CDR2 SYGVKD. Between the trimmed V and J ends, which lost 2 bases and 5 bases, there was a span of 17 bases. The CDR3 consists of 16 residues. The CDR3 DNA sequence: TGTGCCATCAGTGAGCCCCTAATGGGGGCCCTAGATACGCAGTATTTT. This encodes CAISEPLMGALDTQYF.

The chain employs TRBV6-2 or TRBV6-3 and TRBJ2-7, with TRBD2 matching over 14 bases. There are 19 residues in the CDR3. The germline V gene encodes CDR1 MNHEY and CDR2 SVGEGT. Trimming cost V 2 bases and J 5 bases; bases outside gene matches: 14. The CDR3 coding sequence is TGTGCCAGCAGTTACCTTGGGACTAGCGGGAGTTTTTGGTTCGACGAGCAGTACTTC. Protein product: CASSYLGTSGSFWFDEQYF.

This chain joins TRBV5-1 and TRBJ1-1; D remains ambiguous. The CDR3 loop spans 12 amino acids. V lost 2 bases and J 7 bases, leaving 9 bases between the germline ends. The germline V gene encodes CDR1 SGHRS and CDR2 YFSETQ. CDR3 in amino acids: CASSFEDGEAFF. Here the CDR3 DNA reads TGCGCCAGCAGCTTCGAGGACGGTGAAGCTTTCTTT.

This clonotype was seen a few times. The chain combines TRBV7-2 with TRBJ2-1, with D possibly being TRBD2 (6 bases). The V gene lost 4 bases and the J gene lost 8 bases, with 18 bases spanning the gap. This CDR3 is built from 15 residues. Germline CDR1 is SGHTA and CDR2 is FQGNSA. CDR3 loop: CASSSAVGAGHEQFF. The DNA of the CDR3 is TGTGCCAGCAGCTCGGCGGTCGGAGCGGGTCATGAGCAGTTCTTC.

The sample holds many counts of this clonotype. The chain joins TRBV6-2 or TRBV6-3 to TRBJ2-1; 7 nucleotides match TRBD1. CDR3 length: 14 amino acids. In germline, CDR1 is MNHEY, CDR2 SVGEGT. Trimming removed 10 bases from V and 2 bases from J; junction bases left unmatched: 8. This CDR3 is CAIRTGTAYNEQFF. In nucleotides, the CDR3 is TGTGCCATCCGAACGGGGACAGCCTACAATGAGCAGTTCTTC.

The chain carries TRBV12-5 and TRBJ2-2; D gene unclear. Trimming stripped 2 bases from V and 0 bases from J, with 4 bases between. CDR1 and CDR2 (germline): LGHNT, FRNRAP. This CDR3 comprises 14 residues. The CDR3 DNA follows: TGTGCTAGTGGTTTGATCCCGAACACCGGGGAGCTGTTTTTT. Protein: CASGLIPNTGELFF. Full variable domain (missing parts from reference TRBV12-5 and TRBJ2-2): DARVTQTPRHKVTEMGQEVTMRCQPILGHNTVFWYRQTMMQGLELLAYFRNRAPLDDSGMPKDRFSAEMPDATLATLKIQPSEPRDSAVYFCASGLIPNTGELFFGEGSRLTVL.

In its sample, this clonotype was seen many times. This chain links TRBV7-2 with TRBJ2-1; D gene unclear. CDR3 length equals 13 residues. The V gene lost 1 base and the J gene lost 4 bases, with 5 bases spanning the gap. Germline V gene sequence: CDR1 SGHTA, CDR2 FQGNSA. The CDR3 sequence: CASSLVLYNEQFF. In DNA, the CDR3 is TGTGCCAGCAGCTTAGTTCTTTACAATGAGCAGTTCTTC.

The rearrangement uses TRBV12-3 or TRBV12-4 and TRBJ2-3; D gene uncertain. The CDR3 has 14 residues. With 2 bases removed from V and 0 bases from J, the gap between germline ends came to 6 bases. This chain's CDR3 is CASSLRPSTDTQYF. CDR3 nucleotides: TGTGCCAGCAGTTTACGCCCCAGCACAGATACGCAGTATTTT.

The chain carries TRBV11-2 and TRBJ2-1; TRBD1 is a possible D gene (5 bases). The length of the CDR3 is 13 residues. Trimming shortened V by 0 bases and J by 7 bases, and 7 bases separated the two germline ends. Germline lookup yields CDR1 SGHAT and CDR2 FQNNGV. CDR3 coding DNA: TGTGCCAGCAGCTTAGAGGGGCCTAATGAGCAGTTCTTC. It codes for CASSLEGPNEQFF.

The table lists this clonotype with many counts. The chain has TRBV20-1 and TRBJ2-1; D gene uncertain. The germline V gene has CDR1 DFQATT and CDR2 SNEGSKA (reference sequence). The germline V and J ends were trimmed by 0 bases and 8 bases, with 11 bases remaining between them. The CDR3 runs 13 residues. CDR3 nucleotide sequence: TGCAGTGCTAGAGATCTCGGACGGCATGAGCAGTTCTTC. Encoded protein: CSARDLGRHEQFF.

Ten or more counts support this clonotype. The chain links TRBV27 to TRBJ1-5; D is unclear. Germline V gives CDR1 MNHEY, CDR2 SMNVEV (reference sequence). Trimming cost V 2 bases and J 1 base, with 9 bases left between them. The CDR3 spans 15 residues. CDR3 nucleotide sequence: TGTGCCAGCAGTTTAGCCCCAGTGAGCAATCAGCCCCAGCATTTT. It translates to CASSLAPVSNQPQHF.

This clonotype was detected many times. CDR3 sequence (DNA): TGTGCCGCCTTGAGTGGGCCCTGGAATGAGCAGTTCTTC. Amino acids: CAALSGPWNEQFF. This chain connects TRBV2 to TRBJ2-1; no definite D call. The CDR3 contains 13 residues. Looked up from germline, CDR1 is SNHLY and CDR2 is FYNNEI. V was pared by 11 bases and J by 7 bases, with 18 bases between.

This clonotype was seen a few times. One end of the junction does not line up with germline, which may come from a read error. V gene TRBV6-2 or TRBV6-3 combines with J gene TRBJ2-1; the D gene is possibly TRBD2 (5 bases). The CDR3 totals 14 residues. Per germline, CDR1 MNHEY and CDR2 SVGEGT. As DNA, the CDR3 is TGTGCCAGCAGTTATTCCCTAGCTTCTGGTGAGCAGCTCTTC. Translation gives CASSYSLASGEQLF.

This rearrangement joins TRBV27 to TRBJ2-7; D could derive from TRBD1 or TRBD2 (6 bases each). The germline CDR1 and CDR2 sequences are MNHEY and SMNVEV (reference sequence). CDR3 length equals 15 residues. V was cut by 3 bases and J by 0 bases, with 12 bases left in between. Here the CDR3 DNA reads TGTGCCAGCAGTTTCGAGGGGGGACTCTCCTACGAGCAGTACTTC. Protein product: CASSFEGGLSYEQYF.

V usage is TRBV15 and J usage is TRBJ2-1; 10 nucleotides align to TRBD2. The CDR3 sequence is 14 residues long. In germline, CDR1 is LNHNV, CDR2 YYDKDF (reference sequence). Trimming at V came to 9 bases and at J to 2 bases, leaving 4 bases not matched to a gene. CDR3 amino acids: CATIAGGTYNEQFF. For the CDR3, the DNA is TGTGCCACAATAGCGGGAGGTACCTACAATGAGCAGTTCTTC. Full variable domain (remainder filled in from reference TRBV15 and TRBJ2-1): DAMVIQNPRYQVTQFGKPVTLSCSQTLNHNVMYWYQQKSSQAPKLLFHYYDKDFNNEADTPDNFQSRRPNTSFCFLDIRSPGLGDTAMYLCATIAGGTYNEQFFGPGTRLTVL.